The 20 T cell receptor beta chains below were found in one sample sequenced in a study of vaccination and CD4 T cells after COVID-19. TCRdb called the PCR reads again in MiXCR, with one record for every CDR3 protein. The sample records about 19,000 distinct CDR3 sequences, 60% being singletons. The material sequenced was CD4+ T cells from blood, taken after SARS-CoV-2 vaccination. All receptors derive from a human donor who had recovered from COVID-19.

The chain uses TRBV30 and TRBJ1-1; no reliable D call. CDR3 length: 13 residues. The V gene lost 2 bases and the J gene lost 1 base, with 8 bases spanning the gap. Per the germline V gene, CDR1 is GTSNPN and CDR2 is SVGIG (reference sequence). CDR3 protein: CAWSIWRNTEAFF. The CDR3 DNA reads as TGTGCCTGGAGTATCTGGAGGAACACTGAAGCTTTCTTT.

Comments on this clonotype: Sequence at one end of the junction differs from germline and may be a read error. This chain uses TRBV7-2 with TRBJ2-7; 10 positions match TRBD2. The CDR3 contains 14 residues. From germline, CDR1 is SGHTA and CDR2 FQGNSA. Here the CDR3 reads CASRLAGGPYEQYF. The CDR3 bases are TGTGCCAGCAGATTAGCGGGAGGACCCTACGAGCAGTACTTC. The variable domain in full, with the rest retrieved from reference TRBV7-2 and TRBJ2-7, is GAGVSQSPSNKVTEKGKDVELRCDPISGHTALYWYRQSLGQGLEFLIYFQGNSAPDKSGLPSDRFSAERTGGSVSTLTIQRTQQEDSAVYLCASRLAGGPYEQYFGPGTRLTVT.

A single count supports this clonotype. The chain is built from TRBV20-1 and TRBJ2-5; 9 positions agree with TRBD1. Germline CDR1 DFQATT, CDR2 SNEGSKA (reference sequence). V lost 4 bases, J lost 4 bases, and 4 bases stayed unmatched. This CDR3 region has 13 residues. CDR3 bases: TGCAGTGCTATAACGGACAGGGGAGAGACCCAGTACTTC. It specifies CSAITDRGETQYF.

The genes are TRBV19 and TRBJ2-7; no definite D call. The CDR3 sequence is 15 residues long. Germline V gene data show CDR1 as LNHDA and CDR2 as SQIVND (reference sequence). Trimming pared 4 bases from V and 4 bases from J, leaving 17 bases between. CDR3 nucleotides: TGTGCCAGTAGTAAAAGGACGAATGGGAATTACGAGCAGTACTTC. It specifies CASSKRTNGNYEQYF.

This clonotype was counted between two and nine times. The chain recombines TRBV25-1 with TRBJ1-6, with D perhaps matching TRBD1 (5 bases). The germline CDR1 and CDR2 sequences are MGHDK and SYGVNS. The CDR3 is 16 amino acids. The V end lost 7 bases, the J end lost 5 bases, and 18 bases lay between the germline ends. The CDR3 nucleotides read TGTGCCAGCAAGGGGTCTGGGGTCGGAAATAATTCACCCCTCCACTTT. This translates into CASKGSGVGNNSPLHF. The full variable domain, with the rest looked up from reference TRBV25-1 and TRBJ1-6, is EADIYQTPRYLVIGTGKKITLECSQTMGHDKMYWYQQDPGMELHLIHYSYGVNSTEKGDLSSESTVSRIRTEHFPLTLESARPSHTSQYLCASKGSGVGNNSPLHFGNGTRLTVT.

The chain employs TRBV15 and TRBJ2-7; D may be TRBD1 (6 bases). V lost 0 bases and J lost 0, with 21 bases in between. Looked up from germline, CDR1 is LNHNV and CDR2 is YYDKDF (reference sequence). This CDR3 region has 19 residues. The CDR3: CATSRDPVHGQRSSYEQYF. DNA of the CDR3: TGTGCCACCAGCAGAGATCCCGTGCATGGACAGAGAAGCTCCTACGAGCAGTACTTC.

As DNA, the CDR3 is TGTGCCAGCAGCTTATTAAGGGAAGGTACGCAGTATTTT. This gives the protein CASSLLREGTQYF. The chain uses TRBV7-9 and TRBJ2-3; no firm D call. Germline V CDR1 and CDR2: SEHNR, FQNEAQ (reference sequence). The CDR3 consists of 13 residues. Trimming removed 2 bases from V and 8 bases from J, with 11 bases in between.

The chain has TRBV5-1 and TRBJ2-5; possibly TRBD1 for D (6 bases). The ends were cut back, 4 bases at V and 5 bases at J, with 21 bases in the middle. Germline V CDR1 and CDR2: SGHRS, YFSETQ. This CDR3 is 16 amino acids long. CDR3 nucleotide sequence: TGCGCCAGCAGCAGAGAGATGGGGGCACGTTCTGAGACCCAGTACTTC. The encoded protein is CASSREMGARSETQYF.

This clonotype was recorded a few times. The chain uses TRBV6-1 and TRBJ1-6; a possible D gene is TRBD1 (5 bases). The CDR3 extends over 13 amino acids. The V end lost 8 bases, the J end lost 13 bases, and 18 bases lay between the germline ends. Per germline, CDR1 MNHNS and CDR2 SASEGT. DNA of the CDR3: TGTGCCAGCGCAAGGGGCGCGAATGGCCCCCTCCACTTT. Residues: CASARGANGPLHF.

The rearrangement uses TRBV6-2 or TRBV6-3 and TRBJ2-7; 9 bases are shared with TRBD1. Looked up from germline, CDR1 is MNHEY and CDR2 is SVGEGT. Trimming removed 2 bases from V and 2 bases from J; junction bases left unmatched: 13. CDR3 length equals 18 residues. The CDR3 DNA sequence: TGTGCCAGCAGTTACCGTCCCGGGACAGGGACGCTTACCTACGAGCAGTACTTC. Amino acids: CASSYRPGTGTLTYEQYF.

This chain's CDR3 is CSARDGRRGRMNTEAFF. The CDR3 nucleotides are TGCAGTGCTAGAGATGGCCGTCGCGGTCGAATGAACACTGAAGCTTTCTTT. The chain has TRBV20-1 and TRBJ1-1; no reliable D call. This CDR3 is 17 amino acids long. V lost 0 bases and J 0 bases, leaving 17 bases between the germline ends. Germline V CDR1 and CDR2: DFQATT, SNEGSKA (reference sequence).

This sequence joins TRBV6-1 and TRBJ2-2; no reliable D call. This CDR3 has 13 residues. Germline V gene sequence: CDR1 MNHNS, CDR2 SASEGT. Trimming stripped 4 bases from V and 6 bases from J, with 9 bases between. CDR3 sequence (DNA): TGTGCCAGCAGTGTAAGCGTGTCCGGGGAGCTGTTTTTT. Translated, it gives CASSVSVSGELFF.

The CDR3 DNA reads as TGCAGTGCTAGGACCCAATTAGCGGGAGTGTCAGATACGCAGTATTTT. Its translation is CSARTQLAGVSDTQYF. The chain carries TRBV20-1 and TRBJ2-3; TRBD2 aligns across 9 bases. J lost 4 bases, V lost 3 bases, and 11 bases had no gene match. Germline-derived CDR1 and CDR2 are DFQATT and SNEGSKA (reference sequence). This CDR3 has 16 amino acids.

This clonotype has more than one count but fewer than ten. The V call is TRBV23-1, the J call TRBJ2-2; D gene uncertain. TRBV23-1 carries the ORF label, with uncertain function. This CDR3 region has 15 residues. V was clipped by 4 bases and J by 5 bases, with 14 bases between them. DNA of the CDR3: TGCGCCAGCAGTCCCCCCTTACGTTGGACCGGGGAGCTGTTTTTT. Translation: CASSPPLRWTGELFF.

V usage is TRBV2 and J usage is TRBJ2-7; TRBD1 matches at 9 bases. CDR1 and CDR2 from the germline V gene are SNHLY and FYNNEI. With V trimmed by 5 bases and J by 2 bases, 4 bases remained unmatched. The CDR3 consists of 14 residues. The CDR3 coding sequence is TGTGCCAGCAGTCCGGGACAGGGTACCTACGAGCAGTACTTC. As protein: CASSPGQGTYEQYF.

This rearrangement joins TRBV28 to TRBJ2-3, with 7 bases identical to TRBD1. Germline CDR1 reads MDHEN; CDR2 reads SYDVKM. CDR3 length equals 16 residues. J was trimmed by 0 bases and V by 3 bases; bases with no gene match: 6. The CDR3 bases are TGTGCCAGCAGTTTTGGTGACAGGGCTAGCACAGATACGCAGTATTTT. It specifies CASSFGDRASTDTQYF.

The chain employs TRBV11-3 and TRBJ2-1, with 10 bases matching TRBD2. Germline-derived CDR1 and CDR2 are SGHNT and YENEEA. V trimming: 4 bases; J trimming: 9 bases; junction bases outside the gene matches: 12. This CDR3 has 16 amino acids. CDR3 sequence reads: CASSSIDVAGGREQFF. The DNA of the CDR3 is TGTGCCAGCAGCTCGATCGATGTAGCGGGAGGACGTGAGCAGTTCTTC.

In this sample, this clonotype turned up a few times. The chain uses TRBV24-1 and TRBJ2-5; D unclear. Germline V gives CDR1 KGHDR, CDR2 SFDVKD. This CDR3 spans 13 amino acids. With 4 bases removed from V and 2 bases from J, the gap between germline ends came to 7 bases. Written as DNA, the CDR3 is TGTGCCACCAGTGAGGGCCCGCAAGAGACCCAGTACTTC. This translates into CATSEGPQETQYF.

This chain connects TRBV15 to TRBJ2-3, with D tentatively TRBD1 (5 bases). The germline V gene has CDR1 LNHNV and CDR2 YYDKDF (reference sequence). V lost 5 bases and J lost 1, with 16 bases in between. The CDR3 runs 16 residues. The CDR3 region is CATSGPPGLGTDTQYF. CDR3 DNA: TGTGCCACCAGCGGACCCCCAGGGTTGGGCACAGATACGCAGTATTTT. Supplemented by reference TRBV15 and TRBJ2-3, the full variable domain reads DAMVIQNPRYQVTQFGKPVTLSCSQTLNHNVMYWYQQKSSQAPKLLFHYYDKDFNNEADTPDNFQSRRPNTSFCFLDIRSPGLGDTAMYLCATSGPPGLGTDTQYFGPGTRLTVL.

Only a few counts were recorded for this clonotype. The gene calls are TRBV20-1 and TRBJ2-3; 8 bases align to TRBD2. The CDR3 covers 14 residues. Losses at the gene ends were 6 bases for V and 1 base for J; bases not matched to a gene: 6. The germline V gene encodes CDR1 DFQATT and CDR2 SNEGSKA (reference sequence). The CDR3 spells CSAPGTSRTDTQYF. The CDR3 nucleotides read TGCAGTGCCCCCGGGACTAGTCGCACAGATACGCAGTATTTT.